This T cell receptor (beta chain) derives from a study of T cells after yellow fever vaccination. Overall study results and limits: CD4 and CD8 compartments shared a small share of clonotypes. Researchers cautioned that FACS-sorted repertoires could harbor abundant clonotypes contaminating from the bulk population. Once the booster was given, most primary-vaccination clones reappeared, at approximately 97% for CD4 and roughly 90% for CD8.

Germline-derived CDR1 and CDR2 are LGHNA and YSLEER. Trimming removed 0 bases from V and 13 bases from J, with 10 bases in between. The CDR3 consists of 13 residues. UMIs and a universal primer site were added when TCR cDNA was made by 5'RACE template switching. MiXCR, applied by TCRdb to the 5' RACE reads, yields one record per CDR3 protein. In the table there are over 110,000 distinct CDR3 sequences, over 7% of which are singletons. This clonotype was seen repeatedly, ten times or more. Its antigen is unknown. The rearrangement links TRBV4-3 to TRBJ1-6; unclear D gene. Sample: CD4+ T cells sorted from PBMCs, taken 5 days after the yellow fever booster vaccination. This clonotype was obtained from a man under 40 who received the YFV17D yellow fever vaccine. The CDR3 DNA sequence: TGCGCCAGCAGCCAAGATCGGCAGGACCCCCTCCACTTT. Translating gives CASSQDRQDPLHF.